The text below deals with one T cell receptor (beta chain). What it binds is not known. This entry is derived from a study of shared clonotypes between healthy human individuals. Study results and caveats: Investigators expected sequencing depth to affect clonotype sharing among donors. Only blood was sampled; tissue repertoires likely differ. Generally, estimated richness proved larger in naive subsets than it did in memory subsets.

Evenly divided among several immunoSEQ plates was the genomic DNA of each subset. Assay used: immunoSEQ multiplex PCR; TCRdb lists only in-frame clones, some missing. The table lists some 1.4 million clones, around 95% of them singletons. The CDR3 is made up of 17 amino acids. V lost 7 bases to trimming and J lost 7 bases; unmatched junction nucleotides: 14. CDR1 and CDR2 (germline): MNHEY, SMNVEV (reference sequence). The chain employs TRBV27 and TRBJ2-1; TRBD2 matches at 12 bases. Sequencing was done on a sample of naive CD4+ T cells sorted from blood. The subset denotes: CD45RA+ positively selected. This receptor was obtained from a man aged 30 to 45 in good health. As DNA, the CDR3 is TGTGCCAGCATTGCGCGCCCTCTAGCGGGAGGGGGGAATGAGCAGTTCTTC. Translated, it gives CASIARPLAGGGNEQFF.